This T cell receptor beta chain was profiled in a study of cytomegalovirus exposure and HLA in healthy donors. Whole-study context: Both the 120 or so validation repertoires and the roughly 700 first-cohort repertoires used the same platform, as reported by a later analysis. Study-wide results and caveats: Cytomegalovirus-associated status was assigned to around 160 TCR beta chains. The classifier, whose performance was assessed in both the original and validation cohorts, reportedly diagnosed cytomegalovirus status with high specificity and sensitivity. The authors confirmed in vitro that a few CMV-associated chains were specific for CMV antigens.

Germline CDR1 SGDLS, CDR2 YYNGEE. CDR3 length: 16 residues. V was pared by 0 bases and J by 8 bases, with 9 bases of the junction left unmatched. With regard to this clone: Its antigen is currently unknown.

Measured with immunoSEQ multiplex PCR; TCRdb has only the in-frame clones, and not every one. Of over 200,000 clones in the sample, around 88% were seen once. The rearrangement uses TRBV9 and TRBJ2-2; TRBD2 aligns across 8 bases. Sequencing input: PBMCs. This TCR derives from a woman aged 18-29 years in good health and CMV-seronegative. DNA for the CDR3: TGTGCCAGCAGCGTAGGGTTCACTAGCGGAGGGGGGGAGCTGTTTTTT. Amino acid sequence: CASSVGFTSGGGELFF.